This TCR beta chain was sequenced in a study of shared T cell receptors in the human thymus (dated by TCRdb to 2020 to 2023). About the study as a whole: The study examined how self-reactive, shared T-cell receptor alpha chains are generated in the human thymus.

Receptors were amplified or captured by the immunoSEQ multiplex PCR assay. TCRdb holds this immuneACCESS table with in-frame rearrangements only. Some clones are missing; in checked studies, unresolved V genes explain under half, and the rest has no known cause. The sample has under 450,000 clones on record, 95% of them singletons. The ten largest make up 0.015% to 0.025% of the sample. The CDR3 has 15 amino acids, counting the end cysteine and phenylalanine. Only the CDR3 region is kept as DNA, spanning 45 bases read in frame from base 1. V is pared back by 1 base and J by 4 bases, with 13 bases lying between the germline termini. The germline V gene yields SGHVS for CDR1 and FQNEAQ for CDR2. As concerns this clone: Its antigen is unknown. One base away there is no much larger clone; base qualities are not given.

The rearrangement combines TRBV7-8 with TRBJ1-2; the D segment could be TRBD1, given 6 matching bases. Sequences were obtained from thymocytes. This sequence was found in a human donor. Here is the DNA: TGTGCCAGCAGCTTAGTTCGGGGGGCGAGCTATGGCTACACCTTC. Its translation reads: CASSLVRGASYGYTF.